Listed here is a single T cell receptor (beta chain). The cohort comprised adults aged about 18 to 100 years residing in under 25 US areas. Clinical history reported by participants formed the basis on which cohorts were assigned. Recovered status applied to Cohort 3 donors who had two consecutive negative PCRs. It also applied to those with clearance or with symptom resolution. Germline CDR1 MDHEN, CDR2 SYDVKM. The CDR3 has 14 residues. V was pared by 5 bases and J by 6 bases, with 9 bases of the junction left unmatched. The protocol was immunoSEQ multiplex PCR, while the TCRdb copy is restricted to in-frame clones and leaves out a portion. The data hold 200,000 to 300,000 clones, with roughly 91% observed a single time. These data belong to a study of blood T cell repertoires in COVID-19. Whole-study context: PBMCs, B-cell-depleted T cells, or T cells were the source of the cDNA or gDNA that made up the material.

The source is a woman aged 25 to 39 who had recovered from COVID-19. The chain employs TRBV28 and TRBJ2-5, with TRBD1 matching 7 bases. Sequencing was performed on PBMCs or T cells enriched from blood (not recorded which). CDR3 DNA: TGTGCCAGCAGTCTCGGGACAGCCAAGAAGACCCAGTACTTC. This encodes CASSLGTAKKTQYF.